This TCR beta chain was found in a study of cytomegalovirus exposure and HLA in healthy donors. Study outcomes and limitations: There were several of the most significant clusters that appeared linked to common viral pathogens in a later analysis.

Trimming removed 7 bases at V and 9 bases at J, with 16 bases between. The CDR3 has 13 residues. Germline CDR1 and CDR2: KGHSH and LQKENI. The PCR ran on 60 Vbeta and 13 Jbeta primers. Clones were read by immunoSEQ multiplex PCR, and TCRdb kept only the in-frame ones, dropping some. The repertoire has roughly 250,000 clones, almost 85% of them found once; the top ten carry 2%. About this clone itself: The target antigen is unknown.

Sequencing was carried out using PBMCs. V and J are TRBV18 and TRBJ1-3; D not resolved. The origin of this receptor is a woman in her forties in good health and CMV-seropositive. The CDR3 here is CASFPAVRSTIYF. The CDR3 coding sequence is TGTGCCAGCTTCCCAGCGGTGCGGAGCACCATATATTTT.